This T cell receptor (beta chain) was identified in a study of blood T cells in healthy people across ages. The study's findings and limits: Possibly confounding the expanded clonotype changes was the fact that donor CMV status was unknown.

CDR1 and CDR2 (germline): MNHEY, SVGAGI. V lost 5 bases and J 5 bases, leaving 18 bases between the germline ends. CDR3 size: 15 residues. A second PCR, run for roughly 7 to 12 cycles, used a sample-barcoded 5' primer plus a J-beta primer mix. With 12 random nucleotides, a template-switch adaptor tagged each individual cDNA molecule. TCRdb analysed the 5' RACE reads with MiXCR anew, one entry per CDR3 protein. The table has approximately 320,000 distinct CDR3 sequences, 25% to 30% seen once. This clonotype was seen at least ten times. Its target is unknown. This clonotype was obtained from a woman in her sixties or seventies in good health. Sequencing was carried out using blood. V is TRBV6-5 and J is TRBJ1-1; perhaps TRBD1 as D (5 bases). The CDR3 sequence: CASSQIQGGTTEAFF. CDR3 sequence (DNA): TGTGCCAGCAGTCAAATCCAGGGTGGAACAACTGAAGCTTTCTTT.